The T cell receptor beta chain under discussion was sequenced for a study of blood T cell repertoires in COVID-19. Whole-study context: Sources were T cells, B-cell-depleted T cells, or PBMCs; the material itself was cDNA or gDNA.

How the authors handled the data: Researchers report that nucleated cell counts were estimated from reference gene primer amplification. Method: immunoSEQ multiplex PCR; TCRdb's copy keeps in-frame clones and lacks some. From that table come the V and J calls and clone size; the DNA was used to work out D and trimming. The repertoire holds some 78,000 clones, 90% seen once, with 1% in the top ten. Trimming took 0 bases from V and 9 from J; bases not matched to a gene: 11. The CDR3 sequence is 17 residues long. From germline, CDR1 is LGHNA and CDR2 YNFKEQ. Material for sequencing was peripheral blood. The receptor was isolated from a woman aged 45-65 years in a cohort sampled during active COVID-19. The genes are TRBV4-2 and TRBJ1-5, with 10 bases lining up with TRBD1. In DNA, the CDR3 is TGTGCCAGCAGCCAAGATCATCCGGGACAGGGGATAAGGCCCCAGCATTTT. This gives the protein CASSQDHPGQGIRPQHF.